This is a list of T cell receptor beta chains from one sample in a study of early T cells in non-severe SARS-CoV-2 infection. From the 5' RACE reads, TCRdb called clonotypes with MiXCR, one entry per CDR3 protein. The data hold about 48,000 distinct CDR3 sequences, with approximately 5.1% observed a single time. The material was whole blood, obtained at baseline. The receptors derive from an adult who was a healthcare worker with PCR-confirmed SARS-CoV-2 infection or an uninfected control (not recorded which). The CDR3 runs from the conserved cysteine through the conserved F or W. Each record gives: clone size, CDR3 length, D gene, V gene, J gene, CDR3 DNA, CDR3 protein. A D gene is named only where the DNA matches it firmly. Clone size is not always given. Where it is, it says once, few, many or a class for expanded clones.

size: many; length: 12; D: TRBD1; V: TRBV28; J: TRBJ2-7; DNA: TGTGCCAGCGACAGGGGGCCCTACGAGCAGTACTTC; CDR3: CASDRGPYEQYF
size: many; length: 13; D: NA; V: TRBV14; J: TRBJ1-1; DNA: TGTGCCAGCAGCCAAGGGGTGAACACTGAAGCTTTCTTT; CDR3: CASSQGVNTEAFF
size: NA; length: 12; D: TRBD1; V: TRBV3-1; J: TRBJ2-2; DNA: TGTGCCAGCAGTCAGGGGGCCGGGGAGCTGTTTTTT; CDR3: CASSQGAGELFF
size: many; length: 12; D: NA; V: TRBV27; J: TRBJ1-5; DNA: TGTGCCAGTGGCGGGGGTATGCGGCCCCAGCATTTT; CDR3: CASGGGMRPQHF
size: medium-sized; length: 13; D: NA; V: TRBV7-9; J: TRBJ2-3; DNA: TGTGCCAGCAGCCCAAGGGGCCCAGATACGCAGTATTTT; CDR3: CASSPRGPDTQYF
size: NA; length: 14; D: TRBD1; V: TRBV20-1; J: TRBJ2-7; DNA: TGCAGTGCGGGACGACAGGGCAAACATTACGAGCAGTACTTC; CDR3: CSAGRQGKHYEQYF
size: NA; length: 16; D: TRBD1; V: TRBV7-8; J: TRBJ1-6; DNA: TGTGCCAGCAGCTTAGCGGGACAGCCCTATAATTCACCCCTCCACTTT; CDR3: CASSLAGQPYNSPLHF
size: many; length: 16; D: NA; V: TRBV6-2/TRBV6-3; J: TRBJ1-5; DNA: TGTGCCAGCAGCCCTCCAAGGGCCGATGGCAATCAGCCCCAGCATTTT; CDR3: CASSPPRADGNQPQHF
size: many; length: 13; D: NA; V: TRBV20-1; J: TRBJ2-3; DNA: TGCAGTGCTAGACGTCAAGGCACAGATACGCAGTATTTT; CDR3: CSARRQGTDTQYF
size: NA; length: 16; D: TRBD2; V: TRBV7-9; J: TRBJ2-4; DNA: TGTGCCAGCAGCCCCCGCAACCTAGCGGAGGGAAACATTCAGTACTTC; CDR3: CASSPRNLAEGNIQYF
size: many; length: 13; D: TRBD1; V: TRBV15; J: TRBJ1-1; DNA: TGTGCCACCAGCCCAGGGGGGAACACTGAAGCTTTCTTT; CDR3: CATSPGGNTEAFF
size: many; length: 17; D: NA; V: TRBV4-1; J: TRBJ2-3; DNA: TGCGCCAGCAGCCAGATGTCCTCCCCGGTGGGCACAGATACGCAGTATTTT; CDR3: CASSQMSSPVGTDTQYF
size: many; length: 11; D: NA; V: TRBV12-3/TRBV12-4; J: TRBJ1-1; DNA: TGTGCCAGCAGTCGTGTTCCTGAAGCTTTCTTT; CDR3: CASSRVPEAFF
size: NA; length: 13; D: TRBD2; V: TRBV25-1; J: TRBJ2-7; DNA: TGTGCCTTACCGCTAGCGGAATACTACGAGCAGTACTTC; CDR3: CALPLAEYYEQYF
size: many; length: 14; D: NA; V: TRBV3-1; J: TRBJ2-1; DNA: TGTGCCAGCACTCCGGGGTTCTCCTACAATGAGCAGTTCTTC; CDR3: CASTPGFSYNEQFF
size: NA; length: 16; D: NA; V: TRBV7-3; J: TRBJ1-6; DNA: TGTGCCAGCAGCTTATTGGGCCAGGGGAATTCATCACCCCTCCACTTT; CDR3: CASSLLGQGNSSPLHF
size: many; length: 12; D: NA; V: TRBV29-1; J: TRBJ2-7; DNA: TGCAGCGTTACAAAACAGGGTTACGAGCAGTACTTC; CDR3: CSVTKQGYEQYF
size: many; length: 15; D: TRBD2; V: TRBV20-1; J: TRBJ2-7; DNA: TGCAGTGCATACCCCCAGCGGGAGAGCTCCTACGAGCAGTACTTC; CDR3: CSAYPQRESSYEQYF
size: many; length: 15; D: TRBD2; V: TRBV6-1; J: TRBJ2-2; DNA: TGTGCCAGCCCCGCACTAGCGGGAGAAACCGGGGAGCTGTTTTTT; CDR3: CASPALAGETGELFF
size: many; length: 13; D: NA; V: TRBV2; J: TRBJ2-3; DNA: TGTGCCAGTCGAGAGGCGGACACAGATACGCAGTATTTT; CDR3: CASREADTDTQYF
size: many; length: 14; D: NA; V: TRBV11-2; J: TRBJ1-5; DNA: TGTGCCAGCAGCCATTATCGGGGAAATCAGCCCCAGCATTTT; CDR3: CASSHYRGNQPQHF
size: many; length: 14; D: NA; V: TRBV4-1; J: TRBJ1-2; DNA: TGCGCCAGCAGCCAAGATTCGACAAACTATGGCTACACCTTC; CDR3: CASSQDSTNYGYTF
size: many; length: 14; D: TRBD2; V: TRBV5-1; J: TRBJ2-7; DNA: TGCGCCAGCAGCTTGGATAGCGGGAGGAACGAGCAGTACTTC; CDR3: CASSLDSGRNEQYF
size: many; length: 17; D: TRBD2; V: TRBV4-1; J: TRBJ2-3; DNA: TGCGCCAGCAGCCAAGACGGAGCGGGAGGGCCTCCAGATACGCAGTATTTT; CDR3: CASSQDGAGGPPDTQYF
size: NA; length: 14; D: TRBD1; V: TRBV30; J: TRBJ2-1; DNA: TGTGCCTGGGGGGGACAGGTCGTCGGAGATGAGCAGTTCTTC; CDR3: CAWGGQVVGDEQFF
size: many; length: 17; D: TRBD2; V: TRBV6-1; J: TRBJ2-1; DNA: TGTGCCAGCAGCGCTAAACGACTAGCGGGGGCTTTCGATGAGCAGTTCTTC; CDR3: CASSAKRLAGAFDEQFF
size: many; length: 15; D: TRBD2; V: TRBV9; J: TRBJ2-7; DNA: TGTGCCAGCAGCGAAGCCTCTAGCGGACCCTACGAGCAGTACTTC; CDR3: CASSEASSGPYEQYF
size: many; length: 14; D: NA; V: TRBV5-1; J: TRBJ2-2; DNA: TGCGCCAGCAGCGAAAGCGGTAACACCGGGGAGCTGTTTTTT; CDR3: CASSESGNTGELFF
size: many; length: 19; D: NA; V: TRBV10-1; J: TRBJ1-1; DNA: TGCGCCAGCAGCTCCTCCCAAATGGGGACCCATCAATTGAACACTGAAGCTTTCTTT; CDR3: CASSSSQMGTHQLNTEAFF
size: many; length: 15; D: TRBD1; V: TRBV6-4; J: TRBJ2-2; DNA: TGTGCCAGCAGTGACGGGACAGGGAACACCGGGGAGCTGTTTTTT; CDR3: CASSDGTGNTGELFF
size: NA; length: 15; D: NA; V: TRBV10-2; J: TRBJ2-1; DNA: TGCGCCAGCAGTGTTGGGGAGCCCTCCTACAATGAGCAGTTCTTC; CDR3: CASSVGEPSYNEQFF
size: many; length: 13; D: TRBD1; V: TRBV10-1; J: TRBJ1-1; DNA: TGCGCCAGCAGGGGACAGATGAACACTGAAGCTTTCTTT; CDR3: CASRGQMNTEAFF
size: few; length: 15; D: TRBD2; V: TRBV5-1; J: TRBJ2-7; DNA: TGCGCCAGCAGCTTGGATCCAGCGGGAGCAGGGGAGCAGTACTTC; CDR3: CASSLDPAGAGEQYF
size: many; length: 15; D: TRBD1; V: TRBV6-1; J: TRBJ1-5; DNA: TGTGCCAGCAGGACAGGGGATAATAGCAATCAGCCCCAGCATTTT; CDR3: CASRTGDNSNQPQHF
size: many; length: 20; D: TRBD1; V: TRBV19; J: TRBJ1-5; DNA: TGTGCCAGTACAAGCCGCCCCGGGACAGGGGGCTGGGGTCGCAATCAGCCCCAGCATTTT; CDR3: CASTSRPGTGGWGRNQPQHF
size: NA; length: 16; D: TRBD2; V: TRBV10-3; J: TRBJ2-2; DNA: TGTGCCATCAGTCCCTGGACTAGCTCGAACACCGGGGAGCTGTTTTTT; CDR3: CAISPWTSSNTGELFF
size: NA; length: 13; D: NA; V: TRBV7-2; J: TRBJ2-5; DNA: TGTGCCAGCAGCTTAGTCCCGGGGGAGACCCAGTACTTC; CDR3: CASSLVPGETQYF
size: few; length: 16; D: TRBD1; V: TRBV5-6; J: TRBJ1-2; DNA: TGTGCCAGCAGCCCGGCCACAGGGGGCGTGAACTATGGCTACACCTTC; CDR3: CASSPATGGVNYGYTF
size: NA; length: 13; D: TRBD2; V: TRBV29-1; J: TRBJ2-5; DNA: TGCAGCGTTTCTAGCGGGAGTGGAAAGACCCTGTACTTC; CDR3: CSVSSGSGKTLYF
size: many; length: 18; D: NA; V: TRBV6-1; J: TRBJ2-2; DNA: TGTGCCAGCAGTGAAATCGACTCTTGGACAGCAAACACCGGGGAGCTGTTTTTT; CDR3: CASSEIDSWTANTGELFF
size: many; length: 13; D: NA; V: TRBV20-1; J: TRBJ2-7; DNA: TGCAGTGCTAGGGGAACGGCCACCTACGAGCAGTACTTC; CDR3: CSARGTATYEQYF
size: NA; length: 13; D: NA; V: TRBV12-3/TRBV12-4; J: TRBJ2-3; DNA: TGTGCCAGCAGTTTTGGGGGGGCGGATACGCAGTATTTT; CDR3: CASSFGGADTQYF
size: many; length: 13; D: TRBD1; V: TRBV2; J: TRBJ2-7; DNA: TGTGCCAGCTACGGACAGGGAGAGGCCGAGCAGTACTTC; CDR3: CASYGQGEAEQYF
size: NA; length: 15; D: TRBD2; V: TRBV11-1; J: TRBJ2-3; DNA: TGTGCCAGCAGCAACGGACTAGCGGGCAGGGATACGCAGTATTTT; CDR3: CASSNGLAGRDTQYF
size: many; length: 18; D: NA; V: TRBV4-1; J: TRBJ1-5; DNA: TGCGCCAGCAGCCCACAGAGCGTTCGAACCTATAGCAATCAGCCCCAGCATTTT; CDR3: CASSPQSVRTYSNQPQHF
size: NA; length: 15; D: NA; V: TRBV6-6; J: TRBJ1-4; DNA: TGTGCCAGCAGTTACGACAGGCAGGCTAATGAAAAACTGTTTTTT; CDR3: CASSYDRQANEKLFF
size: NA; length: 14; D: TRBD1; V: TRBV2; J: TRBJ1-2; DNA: TGTGCCAGAACGGATTACAGGGGGCCATATGGCTACACCTTC; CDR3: CARTDYRGPYGYTF
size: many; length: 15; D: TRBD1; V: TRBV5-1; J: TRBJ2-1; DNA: TGCGCCAGCAGCTTGGACAGGGGATCCTACAATGAGCAGTTCTTC; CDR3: CASSLDRGSYNEQFF
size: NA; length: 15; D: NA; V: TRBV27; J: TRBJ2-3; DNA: TGTACCAGCAGTTCGACTAGAGGTTGGGCAGATACGCAGTATTTT; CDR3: CTSSSTRGWADTQYF
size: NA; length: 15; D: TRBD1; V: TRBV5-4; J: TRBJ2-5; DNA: TGTGCCAGCAGCTTGCCGGGACAGGGCGGAGAGACCCAGTACTTC; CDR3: CASSLPGQGGETQYF
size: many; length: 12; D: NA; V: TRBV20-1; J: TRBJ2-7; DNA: TGCAGTGCTAGAGTGGCTCCTGGGGAGCAGTACTTC; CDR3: CSARVAPGEQYF
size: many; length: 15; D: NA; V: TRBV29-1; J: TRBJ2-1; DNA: TGCAGCGCCCGCACCCAGGAAGGTTCCTACAATGAGCAGTTCTTC; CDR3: CSARTQEGSYNEQFF
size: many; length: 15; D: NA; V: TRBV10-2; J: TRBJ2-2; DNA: TGCGCCAGCAGTGAGTCTGGCTCAAACACCGGGGAGCTGTTTTTT; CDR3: CASSESGSNTGELFF
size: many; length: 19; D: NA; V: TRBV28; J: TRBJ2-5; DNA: TGTGCCAGCAGAACTCCAGTCCGGGACCGCGGTTCAGGTCAAGAGACCCAGTACTTC; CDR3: CASRTPVRDRGSGQETQYF
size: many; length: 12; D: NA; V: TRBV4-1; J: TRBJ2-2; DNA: TGCGCCAGCAGCCAAGTTGTCGGGGAGCTGTTTTTT; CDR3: CASSQVVGELFF
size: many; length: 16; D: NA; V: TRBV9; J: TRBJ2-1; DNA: TGTGCCAGCAGCCCAACAGGGCTGAGCTCCTACAATGAGCAGTTCTTC; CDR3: CASSPTGLSSYNEQFF